This T cell receptor beta chain was identified in a study of breast tumors, draining lymph nodes, adjacent tissues. Whole-study findings and limits: Tumors had less TCR diversity than lymph nodes, more than nontumor tissue.

The lymph nodes were axillary draining lymph nodes from breast cancer patients. This clonotype appeared a single time. As yet, its antigen is unknown. TCRdb re-analysed the multiplex PCR reads in MiXCR, keeping a single row per CDR3 protein. The profile covers some 250,000 distinct CDR3 sequences, with less than 40% appearing a single time and approximately 3.6% taken by the ten largest. The length of the CDR3 is 16 residues. Per the germline V gene, CDR1 is DFQATT and CDR2 is SNEGSKA (reference sequence). J was trimmed by 3 bases and V by 0 bases; bases with no gene match: 6. The V call is TRBV20-1, the J call TRBJ2-1, with TRBD2 identical over 9 bases. The origin of this receptor is a female donor with breast cancer. Some clones in this sample may be carry-over from other donors' samples. The source material was axillary lymph node tissue. The CDR3 DNA is TGCAGTGCTAGAGATACAAGCGGGGGGTACTACAATGAGCAGTTCTTC. It is translated as CSARDTSGGYYNEQFF.